The 11 T cell receptor beta chains below were found in one sample sequenced in a study of CD8+ T cells in alopecia areata. Reverse transcription of extracted RNA yielded cDNA, which provided the sequencing template. TCRdb's copy holds only in-frame clones and misses some; the assay was immunoSEQ multiplex PCR. The sample yields around 100,000 clones, 85% to 90% seen once. The sample's treatment: oral pan-JAK inhibitor, 5-10 mg twice daily. Sequencing was performed on CD8+ T cells sorted from blood, taken between weeks 30 and 35, from a patient treated with tofacitinib. These receptors were taken from a human donor with alopecia areata.

The table lists this clone with a few counts. The rearrangement joins TRBV7-6 to TRBJ2-2, with a possible D match to TRBD2 (5 bases). Germline V gene lookup returns CDR1 SGHVS and CDR2 FNYEAQ. The CDR3 loop spans 15 amino acids. Trimming removed 7 bases from V and 1 base from J, with 13 bases in between. CDR3 DNA: TGTGCCAGCACCCTTCCAGGAGGGAACACCGGGGAGCTGTTTTTT. Translated: CASTLPGGNTGELFF.

This sequence joins TRBV7-9 and TRBJ2-7; 8 bases agree with TRBD1. The CDR3 has 15 amino acids. CDR1 is SEHNR and CDR2 is FQNEAQ in the germline V gene (reference sequence). V trimming: 4 bases; J trimming: 4 bases; junction bases outside the gene matches: 9. CDR3 bases: TGTGCCAGCAGCTCGCCGACAGGGGTTTATTACGAGCAGTACTTC. It translates to CASSSPTGVYYEQYF.

DNA of the CDR3: TGTGCCAGCAGTGATGCGTTCTCCGGAGAGACCCAGTACTTC. This gives the protein CASSDAFSGETQYF. This chain uses TRBV6-5 with TRBJ2-5, with D unresolved. V was shortened by 5 bases and J by 4 bases, with 14 bases between the two germline ends. The CDR3 consists of 14 residues. The V gene's germline CDR1 is MNHEY and CDR2 SVGAGI.

The rearrangement joins TRBV30 to TRBJ1-1, with TRBD1 as a possible D gene (5 bases). The V end was cut by 5 bases, the J end by 4 bases, with 14 bases between. CDR1 and CDR2 (germline): GTSNPN, SVGIG (reference sequence). This CDR3 has 13 residues. The CDR3: CAWAPGGGTEAFF. Written as DNA, the CDR3 is TGTGCCTGGGCTCCGGGGGGGGGCACTGAAGCTTTCTTT.

CDR3 sequence (DNA): TGCAGCGTCTTGGATACTACCGAGCAGTACTTC. Its protein product is CSVLDTTEQYF. The chain couples TRBV29-1 to TRBJ2-7, with D uncertain. The CDR3 is 11 amino acids. Germline V gene sequence: CDR1 SQVTM, CDR2 ANQGSEA. Trimming removed 6 bases from V and 6 bases from J, with 12 bases in between.

The chain recombines TRBV27 with TRBJ2-1; 7 positions match TRBD2. V shed 5 bases and J 5 bases; nucleotides not matched to a gene: 9. Per germline, CDR1 MNHEY and CDR2 SMNVEV (reference sequence). This CDR3 region has 15 residues. Here the CDR3 reads CASSPSPGGNNEQFF. The CDR3 nucleotides are TGTGCCAGCAGTCCCTCCCCGGGAGGAAACAATGAGCAGTTCTTC.

The V and J genes are TRBV14 and TRBJ2-5; no reliable D call. The CDR3 has 14 residues. Germline CDR1 SGHDN, CDR2 FVKESK. Trimming left V 0 bases short and J 4 bases short, with 9 bases between. CDR3 in DNA: TGTGCCAGCAGCCAAGACGTACTACCAGAGACCCAGTACTTC. Its translation is CASSQDVLPETQYF.

The rearrangement links TRBV9 to TRBJ2-3, with D unresolved. V was clipped by 3 bases and J by 1 base, with 24 bases between them. CDR1 and CDR2 (germline): SGDLS, YYNGEE. There are 19 residues in the CDR3. The CDR3: CASSAWGNTASLGTDTQYF. The CDR3 bases are TGTGCCAGCAGCGCGTGGGGAAACACCGCTAGTCTTGGCACAGATACGCAGTATTTT. Using reference TRBV9 and TRBJ2-3 for the parts outside the CDR3, the full variable domain is DSGVTQTPKHLITATGQRVTLRCSPRSGDLSVYWYQQSLDQGLQFLIQYYNGEERAKGNILERFSAQQFPDLHSELNLSSLELGDSALYFCASSAWGNTASLGTDTQYFGPGTRLTVL.

CDR3: CASSVDRGGDAFF. CDR3 DNA sequence: TGTGCCAGCAGCGTAGATAGAGGGGGTGATGCTTTCTTT. This chain uses TRBV9 with TRBJ1-1; the D gene is possibly TRBD1 (6 bases). The CDR3 covers 13 residues. CDR1 and CDR2 (germline): SGDLS, YYNGEE. Trimming took 0 bases from V and 11 from J, leaving 14 bases between them.

The chain is built from TRBV29-1 and TRBJ1-2; a weak D match, TRBD1 (5 bases). Per germline, CDR1 SQVTM and CDR2 ANQGSEA. This CDR3 is built from 15 residues. Trimming cost V 1 base and J 7 bases, with 19 bases left between them. The CDR3 reads CSVEVQGAPDFGYTF. CDR3 bases: TGCAGCGTTGAAGTGCAGGGCGCCCCAGACTTTGGCTACACCTTC. The full variable domain, completed using reference TRBV29-1 and TRBJ1-2, is SAVISQKPSRDICQRGTSLTIQCQVDSQVTMMFWYRQQPGQSLTLIATANQGSEATYESGFVIDKFPISRPNLTFSTLTVSNMSPEDSSIYLCSVEVQGAPDFGYTFGSGTRLTVV.

The V call is TRBV27, the J call TRBJ2-1; D may be TRBD1 (5 bases). This CDR3 is 15 amino acids long. Trimming took off 4 bases at V and 5 bases at J, with 15 bases between the two ends. From germline, CDR1 is MNHEY and CDR2 SMNVEV (reference sequence). The DNA for the CDR3 is TGTGCCAGCAGTTCCGAGGCAGGGTTGCACAATGAGCAGTTCTTC. Its protein is CASSSEAGLHNEQFF.